The 27 T cell receptor beta chains given below trace back to one sample, sequenced in a study of CD4+ T cells in melanoma (dated by TCRdb to between 2021 and 2024). Library preparation employed the immunoSEQ multiplex PCR assay. Entries here come from immuneACCESS through TCRdb and include only in-frame sequences with V and J called. Some clones fail to appear in such tables; in the studies checked, an unresolved V gene covers under half of the shortfall, and the cause of the remainder is unknown. The sample contains about 6,500 clones, roughly 50% of them found a single time. In total, the top ten clones hold roughly a sixth of the sample. Source material: cells from a culture (not recorded whether cultured in vitro). The receptors here all came from a human donor with melanoma.

About this clone: The junction departs from germline at one end; a sequencing error may be responsible. The chain combines TRBV20-1 with TRBJ2-5, with a possible D match to TRBD2 (5 bases). The CDR3 runs 11 residues. Germline loops: CDR1 DFQATT, CDR2 SNEGSKA (reference sequence). The CDR3 DNA sequence: TGCAGTGCCAGAGAGGGAGAGACCCAGTACTTC. Translation gives CSAREGETQYF.

A few counts support this clone. The rearrangement links TRBV4-2 to TRBJ2-7; 11 positions agree with TRBD1. Germline CDR1 and CDR2: LGHNA and YNFKEQ. This CDR3 is built from 15 residues. Losses at the gene ends were 1 base for V and 3 bases for J; bases not matched to a gene: 2. The CDR3 DNA reads TGTGCCAGCAGCCAAGTAGGGACAGGGGGCTACGAGCAGTACTTC. It specifies CASSQVGTGGYEQYF.

The J gene is TRBJ2-3, the V gene TRBV5-6; D ambiguous. The CDR3 has 16 residues. V gave up 3 bases and J gave up 2 bases, with 16 bases separating them. Germline CDR1 SGHDT, CDR2 YYEEEE. This CDR3 reads CASSSSPEIYTDTQYF. DNA for the CDR3: TGTGCCAGCAGCTCTTCCCCGGAGATTTACACAGATACGCAGTATTTT.

V usage is TRBV15 and J usage is TRBJ2-3; 8 nucleotides align to TRBD1. The CDR3 extends over 13 amino acids. V lost 7 bases, J lost 6 bases, and 6 bases stayed unmatched. From germline, CDR1 is LNHNV and CDR2 YYDKDF (reference sequence). The CDR3 DNA reads as TGTGCCACCACTTACAGGGGGTTTGATACGCAGTATTTT. Its protein product is CATTYRGFDTQYF.

The chain couples TRBV5-1 to TRBJ2-1, with 8 bases fitting TRBD1. The V and J ends lost 5 bases and 7 bases, in that order; junction bases with no gene match: 8. Germline CDR1 SGHRS, CDR2 YFSETQ. The CDR3 runs 14 residues. CDR3 in amino acids: CASSIGQGSNEQFF. In nucleotides, the CDR3 is TGCGCCAGCAGTATCGGACAGGGCTCAAATGAGCAGTTCTTC. The full variable domain, in which reference TRBV5-1 and TRBJ2-1 provide the parts outside the CDR3, is KAGVTQTPRYLIKTRGQQVTLSCSPISGHRSVSWYQQTPGQGLQFLFEYFSETQRNKGNFPGRFSGRQFSNSRSEMNVSTLELGDSALYLCASSIGQGSNEQFFGPGTRLTVL.

This clone was counted only a few times. The chain is built from TRBV5-1 and TRBJ2-2; D unresolved. The CDR3 is 15 residues long. The germline V gene has CDR1 SGHRS and CDR2 YFSETQ. V lost 0 bases, J lost 2 bases, and 8 bases lay in between. The chain's CDR3 is CASSLAFANTGELFF. CDR3 nucleotide sequence: TGCGCCAGCAGCTTGGCTTTTGCTAACACCGGGGAGCTGTTTTTT.

The chain has TRBV6-1 and TRBJ2-7; D is perhaps TRBD1 or TRBD2 (5 bases each). Germline-derived CDR1 and CDR2 are MNHNS and SASEGT. CDR3 length: 15 amino acids. V was pared by 4 bases and J by 2 bases, with 15 bases between. CDR3 sequence: CASSGQYGATYEQYF. In nucleotides, the CDR3 is TGTGCCAGCAGTGGACAATACGGGGCCACCTACGAGCAGTACTTC.

This clone appeared a few times. The rearrangement links TRBV10-3 to TRBJ1-6; 8 bases line up with TRBD1. V gave up 10 bases and J gave up 15 bases; unmatched junction bases: 14. This CDR3 contains 13 residues. Germline V lookup: CDR1 ENHRY, CDR2 SYGVKD. The chain's CDR3 is CATLQGDRMVLHF. CDR3 DNA sequence: TGTGCCACGCTACAGGGGGATAGGATGGTCCTCCACTTT.

This sequence joins TRBV2 and TRBJ2-5, with D tentatively TRBD2 (6 bases). The germline gives CDR1 SNHLY, CDR2 FYNNEI. This CDR3 spans 13 amino acids. The V and J ends lost 4 bases and 4 bases respectively, with 10 bases between them. This CDR3 is CASSVLAGETQYF. Written as DNA, the CDR3 is TGTGCCAGCAGTGTACTAGCCGGAGAGACCCAGTACTTC.

This rearrangement joins TRBV2 to TRBJ1-5; D gene unclear. V shed 8 bases and J shed 1 base, with 6 bases lying between them. Per germline, CDR1 SNHLY and CDR2 FYNNEI. This CDR3 spans 12 amino acids. The chain's CDR3 is CASGGSNQPQHF. Written as DNA, the CDR3 is TGTGCCAGCGGTGGCAGCAATCAGCCCCAGCATTTT.

This clone was found once. This chain links TRBV7-9 with TRBJ1-6; 9 positions agree with TRBD1. V dropped 1 base and J dropped 8; count of bases not matched to a gene: 3. The V gene's germline CDR1 is SEHNR and CDR2 FQNEAQ (reference sequence). The CDR3 loop spans 15 amino acids. CDR3 DNA sequence: TGTGCCAGCAGCTTAGGGGACAGGGTTCATTCACCCCTCCACTTT. Its protein product is CASSLGDRVHSPLHF.

Worth noting for this clone: At one end, the junction sequence differs from germline, possibly due to a read error. V and J are TRBV19 and TRBJ2-3, with D possibly TRBD2 on 5 matching bases. The CDR3 runs 13 residues. The germline gives CDR1 LNHDA, CDR2 SQIVND (reference sequence). The CDR3 loop reads CASKLSSRDTQYF. In nucleotides, the CDR3 is TGTGCCAGTAAGCTGTCTAGCAGAGATACGCAGTATTTT. Together with reference TRBV19 and TRBJ2-3, the CDR3 gives the full variable domain: DGGITQSPKYLFRKEGQNVTLSCEQNLNHDAMYWYRQDPGQGLRLIYYSQIVNDFQKGDIAEGYSVSREKKESFPLTVTSAQKNPTAFYLCASKLSSRDTQYFGPGTRLTVL.

CDR3 in amino acids: CASSLIVSLSRNTEAFF. The CDR3 DNA follows: TGCGCCAGCAGCTTGATCGTGAGCCTATCCAGGAACACTGAAGCTTTCTTT. The gene calls are TRBV5-1 and TRBJ1-1; D is unresolved. Trimming removed 1 base at V and 1 base at J, with 17 bases between. This CDR3 comprises 17 residues. Germline V lookup: CDR1 SGHRS, CDR2 YFSETQ.

This clone was seen only a few times. V usage is TRBV6-6 and J usage is TRBJ1-2; D possibly corresponds to TRBD1 (5 bases). The CDR3 consists of 13 residues. Between the trimmed V and J ends, which lost 2 bases and 4 bases, there was a span of 8 bases. Looked up from germline, CDR1 is MNHNY and CDR2 is SVGAGI (reference sequence). CDR3 region: CASSYGRAYGYTF. The CDR3, as DNA: TGTGCCAGCAGTTACGGCAGGGCCTATGGCTACACCTTC.

V usage is TRBV2 and J usage is TRBJ2-5; a weak D match, TRBD1 (6 bases). CDR1 is SNHLY, CDR2 FYNNEI, per germline. V was trimmed by 5 bases and J by 5 bases, leaving 9 bases between them. The CDR3 runs 12 residues. The CDR3 here is CASSTRGETQYF. DNA of the CDR3: TGTGCCAGCAGTACTAGGGGGGAGACCCAGTACTTC.

The CDR3 is CASSRNTDTQYF. The CDR3 DNA reads TGCGCCAGCAGCCGGAACACAGATACGCAGTATTTT. The chain is built from TRBV5-1 and TRBJ2-3; D gene ambiguous. Between the trimmed V and J ends, which lost 4 bases and 2 bases, there was a span of 5 bases. CDR3 length: 12 amino acids. CDR1 is SGHRS and CDR2 is YFSETQ in the germline V gene. The variable domain in full, with the rest retrieved from reference TRBV5-1 and TRBJ2-3, is KAGVTQTPRYLIKTRGQQVTLSCSPISGHRSVSWYQQTPGQGLQFLFEYFSETQRNKGNFPGRFSGRQFSNSRSEMNVSTLELGDSALYLCASSRNTDTQYFGPGTRLTVL.

This clone was counted once. The chain recombines TRBV5-4 with TRBJ2-7, with a tentative D call TRBD1 (6 bases). The CDR3 runs to 13 residues. The germline V and J ends were trimmed by 4 bases and 2 bases, with 10 bases remaining between them. Germline V gives CDR1 SGHNT, CDR2 YYREEE (reference sequence). CDR3: CASSAGVPYEQYF. CDR3 DNA: TGTGCCAGCAGCGCAGGGGTACCCTACGAGCAGTACTTC.

The rearrangement uses TRBV6-1 and TRBJ1-2; TRBD1 aligns across 10 bases. The CDR3 runs 15 residues. Germline CDR1 and CDR2: MNHNS and SASEGT. The J segment lost 2 bases and the V segment lost 8 bases, leaving 8 bases of the junction unmatched. The CDR3 DNA reads TGTGCCAGCCGGAGACAGGGGGCTTTAAACTATGGCTACACCTTC. Protein product: CASRRQGALNYGYTF.

This clone has a handful of counts. The chain carries TRBV6-6 and TRBJ2-4; TRBD2 matches 7 bases. This CDR3 is 13 amino acids long. V shed 6 bases and J 9 bases; nucleotides not matched to a gene: 8. Germline CDR1 and CDR2: MNHNY and SVGAGI (reference sequence). The CDR3 here is CASSPGPGGIQYF. CDR3 nucleotide sequence: TGTGCCAGCAGCCCGGGACCGGGAGGCATTCAGTACTTC.

This sequence joins TRBV4-1 and TRBJ1-2; D call uncertain. The V gene lost 0 bases and the J gene lost 4 bases, with 9 bases spanning the gap. The CDR3 is made up of 14 amino acids. The germline V gene encodes CDR1 MGHRA and CDR2 YSYEKL. The CDR3 reads CASSQERGTYGYTF. The DNA of the CDR3 is TGCGCCAGCAGCCAAGAACGGGGAACCTATGGCTACACCTTC.

This clone was observed a few times. The genes are TRBV7-9 and TRBJ1-1; maybe TRBD1 (6 bases). Germline-derived CDR1 and CDR2 are SEHNR and FQNEAQ (reference sequence). The CDR3 is made up of 15 amino acids. Trimming pared 0 bases from V and 5 bases from J, leaving 13 bases between. CDR3 sequence reads: CASSLASGTLTEAFF. The CDR3 DNA follows: TGTGCCAGCAGCTTAGCCTCCGGGACACTGACTGAAGCTTTCTTT.

Only a few counts were recorded for this clone. The chain has TRBV7-9 and TRBJ2-7, with TRBD1 matching 10 bases. With 5 bases clipped from V and 7 bases from J, the junction kept 11 bases outside the gene matches. The CDR3 extends over 15 amino acids. Germline-derived CDR1 and CDR2 are SEHNR and FQNEAQ (reference sequence). CDR3 protein: CASSPMTGGSGEQYF. CDR3 DNA: TGTGCCAGCAGCCCTATGACAGGGGGCTCGGGAGAGCAGTACTTC. Filled out from reference TRBV7-9 and TRBJ2-7, the complete variable domain reads DTGVSQNPRHKITKRGQNVTFRCDPISEHNRLYWYRQTLGQGPEFLTYFQNEAQLEKSRLLSDRFSAERPKGSFSTLEIQRTEQGDSAMYLCASSPMTGGSGEQYFGPGTRLTVT.

J is TRBJ2-1 and V is TRBV6-6, with no clear D. The V gene lost 0 bases and the J gene lost 8 bases, with 11 bases spanning the gap. The CDR3 runs 14 residues. CDR1 MNHNY and CDR2 SVGAGI come from the germline V gene (reference sequence). The CDR3 coding sequence is TGTGCCAGCAGTTACTCTGTTGGCGGCGATGAGCAGTTCTTC. Translation: CASSYSVGGDEQFF.

The V and J genes are TRBV5-7 and TRBJ1-5; no firm D call. TRBV5-7 is noted as an ORF with a role that remains uncertain. CDR3 length: 11 amino acids. Deletions cut 5 bases from V and 4 bases from J, with 4 bases between. CDR3 nucleotides: TGTGCCAGCAGAGGGAATCAGCCCCAGCATTTT. Translation gives CASRGNQPQHF.

The rearrangement joins TRBV15 to TRBJ1-2; 7 bases align to TRBD1. The CDR3 has 15 residues. V was clipped by 3 bases and J by 6 bases; unmatched bases: 10. The germline gives CDR1 LNHNV, CDR2 YYDKDF (reference sequence). The CDR3 DNA reads TGTGCCACCAGCAGCCTAGACAGGGTCGGAAATGGCTACACCTTC. This gives the protein CATSSLDRVGNGYTF.

This clone was counted a few times. The rearrangement links TRBV5-5 to TRBJ1-3; D remains unclear. This CDR3 spans 13 amino acids. Germline V gives CDR1 SGHKS, CDR2 YYEKEE (reference sequence). Trimming removed 5 bases at V and 4 bases at J, with 10 bases between. CDR3 region: CASRRVAGNTIYF. The CDR3, as DNA: TGTGCCAGCAGGCGCGTCGCCGGAAACACCATATATTTT.

This clone came up once. V is TRBV13 and J is TRBJ2-2, with 8 nucleotides matching TRBD2. The CDR3 contains 17 residues. The V gene's germline CDR1 is PRHDT and CDR2 FYEKMQ (reference sequence). J gave up 1 base and V 5 bases, and 9 bases lay outside the gene matches. CDR3 nucleotides: TGTGCCAGCAGCCGTAGTCTTGCGGGGGGGAACACCGGGGAGCTGTTTTTT. This sequence encodes CASSRSLAGGNTGELFF.